What follows is one TCR beta chain and its context. The antigen is not known. The record originates from a study of early T cells in non-severe SARS-CoV-2 infection. About the study: Bulk RNA from unsorted whole blood was sequenced; chains were unpaired.

cDNA molecules, individually, were tagged with unique molecular identifiers. TCRdb called the 5' RACE reads again in MiXCR, with one record for every CDR3 protein. The profile shows about 38,000 distinct CDR3 sequences, about 5% of them singletons. General study findings and limits: CD4 and private specificities were missed by VDJdb matching, which favored anti-spike CD8 responses.

This receptor was taken from an adult who was a healthcare worker with PCR-confirmed SARS-CoV-2 infection or an uninfected control (not recorded which). The sequencing input was whole blood.

This CDR3 is CATSRDTEAFF. The CDR3 DNA is TGTGCCACCAGCAGAGACACTGAAGCTTTCTTT. The chain couples TRBV15 to TRBJ1-1; D ambiguous. Per the germline V gene, CDR1 is LNHNV and CDR2 is YYDKDF (reference sequence). CDR3 length: 11 amino acids. With 0 bases removed from V and 4 bases from J, the gap between germline ends came to 0 bases.